This T cell receptor (beta chain) appears in the sequencing data of a study of CD8 T cells in ankylosing spondylitis. This clonotype was seen repeatedly, ten times or more. MiXCR, applied by TCRdb to the 5' RACE reads, yields one record per CDR3 protein. The table has approximately 250,000 distinct CDR3 sequences, roughly 25% seen once. In germline, CDR1 is SGHTA, CDR2 FQGNSA. The CDR3 has 11 residues. V lost 4 bases, J lost 3 bases, and 3 bases lay in between. Material: blood, either unsorted or a sorted T cell fraction (not recorded which). This receptor was identified in a male donor with ankylosing spondylitis or in good health (not recorded which). The chain has TRBV7-2 and TRBJ1-1; unclear D gene. Written as DNA, the CDR3 is TGTGCCAGCAGCTCGGACACTGAAGCTTTCTTT. It is translated as CASSSDTEAFF.